This is a list of T cell receptor beta chains from one sample in a study of regulatory T cells in long-lasting Graves disease. TCRdb itself ran the multiplex PCR reads through MiXCR, one entry per CDR3 protein. The sample yields over 450,000 distinct CDR3 sequences, 20% to 25% seen once. The input for sequencing was peripheral blood mononuclear cells (PBMCs), taken when the disease was refractory, from a patient treated with antithyroid drugs. The receptor set was obtained from a female donor with Graves disease. CDR3s include the opening cysteine and the closing phenylalanine or tryptophan. A D gene is named only where the DNA matches it firmly. Clone size is shown for a subset of rows, as once, few, many or a class of expanded clone.

CASSQDSTSGGLIGNTGELFF,TGTGCCAGCAGCCAAGACTCGACTAGCGGGGGCCTCATTGGGAACACCGGGGAGCTGTTTTTT,TRBV14,-,TRBD2,TRBJ2-2
CAIMEGNTGELFF,TGTGCCATTATGGAAGGGAACACCGGGGAGCTGTTTTTT,TRBV12-3/TRBV12-4,many,-,TRBJ2-2
CASSIGTGSHQPQHF,TGTGCCAGCAGCATTGGGACAGGGTCTCATCAGCCCCAGCATTTT,TRBV6-1,many,TRBD1,TRBJ1-5
CASSLGPNPETQYF,TGTGCCAGCAGTTTAGGACCAAACCCAGAGACCCAGTACTTC,TRBV27,many,-,TRBJ2-5
CASSLTGTGYYEQYF,TGTGCCAGCAGCTTAACCGGGACAGGGTACTACGAGCAGTACTTC,TRBV7-2,few,TRBD1,TRBJ2-7
CASSLTGGLVSEQFF,TGTGCCAGCAGTTTAACGGGGGGGCTCGTGAGTGAGCAGTTCTTC,TRBV12-3/TRBV12-4,few,TRBD2,TRBJ2-1
CASGEGETGELFF,TGTGCCAGCGGAGAAGGGGAGACCGGGGAGCTGTTTTTT,TRBV2,-,-,TRBJ2-2
CASSPHLENIQYF,TGTGCCAGCAGTCCCCATTTGGAAAACATTCAGTACTTC,TRBV6-2/TRBV6-3,many,-,TRBJ2-4
CASTRRGGNQPQHF,TGTGCCAGCACCCGCAGGGGGGGAAATCAGCCCCAGCATTTT,TRBV7-8,-,TRBD1,TRBJ1-5
CASSLGGTSVGETQYF,TGTGCCAGCAGCTTGGGAGGGACTAGCGTGGGAGAGACCCAGTACTTC,TRBV5-8,many,TRBD2,TRBJ2-5
CASSIQVPLPNQPQHF,TGTGCCAGCAGTATACAGGTCCCGCTGCCTAATCAGCCCCAGCATTTT,TRBV2,many,-,TRBJ1-5
CATTLGQGNQPQHF,TGTGCCACCACCCTGGGGCAAGGCAATCAGCCCCAGCATTTT,TRBV6-2/TRBV6-3,few,-,TRBJ1-5
CSAPRYIDTQYF,TGCAGTGCTCCCCGTTACATAGATACGCAGTATTTT,TRBV20-1,-,-,TRBJ2-3
CASTPTWGPETQYF,TGTGCCAGTACCCCAACATGGGGCCCAGAGACCCAGTACTTC,TRBV19,-,-,TRBJ2-5
CASSLSSWGTQETQYF,TGTGCCAGCAGCTTATCCAGCTGGGGGACACAAGAGACCCAGTACTTC,TRBV7-9,few,-,TRBJ2-5
CATSDPTSGIQYF,TGTGCCACCAGTGACCCGACTAGCGGGATTCAGTACTTC,TRBV24-1,-,TRBD2,TRBJ2-7
CASSQDQSGELFF,TGTGCCAGCAGCCAAGATCAGTCCGGGGAGCTGTTTTTT,TRBV14,few,-,TRBJ2-2
CSARDRDRPANTGELFF,TGCAGTGCTAGAGATCGGGACAGACCCGCGAACACCGGGGAGCTGTTTTTT,TRBV20-1,few,TRBD1,TRBJ2-2
CSARDPGNTEAFF,TGCAGTGCTAGAGATCCAGGGAACACTGAAGCTTTCTTT,TRBV20-1,many,-,TRBJ1-1
CTNRDRGPYSNQPQHF,TGCACAAACCGGGACAGGGGGCCGTATAGCAATCAGCCCCAGCATTTT,TRBV20-1,many,TRBD1,TRBJ1-5
CASSLGGHPEYEQYF,TGTGCCAGCAGCTTAGGAGGACACCCAGAGTACGAGCAGTACTTC,TRBV7-3,-,-,TRBJ2-7
CASSYFLEEQYF,TGTGCCAGCAGTTACTTCCTCGAGGAGCAGTACTTC,TRBV6-5,few,-,TRBJ2-7
CASSYSYRTAANYGYTF,TGTGCCAGCAGTTACTCGTATCGGACAGCAGCTAACTATGGCTACACCTTC,TRBV6-6,-,-,TRBJ1-2
CAISDPGDSNQPQHF,TGTGCCATCAGTGACCCAGGCGATAGCAATCAGCCCCAGCATTTT,TRBV10-3,few,-,TRBJ1-5
CASSLHRDRASEQYF,TGCGCCAGCAGCTTACACCGGGACAGGGCTTCCGAGCAGTACTTC,TRBV5-1,many,TRBD1,TRBJ2-7
CATSASMGVAKNIQYF,TGTGCCACCAGTGCTTCTATGGGGGTAGCCAAAAACATTCAGTACTTC,TRBV24-1,-,-,TRBJ2-4
CASSQRATEAFF,TGTGCCAGCAGCCAACGGGCCACTGAAGCTTTCTTT,TRBV3-1,many,-,TRBJ1-1
CASEVGAGANVLTF,TGTGCCTCAGAGGTGGGGGCCGGGGCCAACGTCCTGACTTTC,TRBV30,many,-,TRBJ2-6
CASSGRTGVFGYTF,TGTGCCAGCAGCGGACGGACAGGGGTGTTTGGCTACACCTTC,TRBV7-9,-,TRBD1,TRBJ1-2
CASTQQVFRSDTQYF,TGTGCCAGCACCCAACAGGTCTTCAGATCGGATACGCAGTATTTT,TRBV11-2,few,-,TRBJ2-3
CASSLGMNTGELFF,TGTGCCAGCAGCTTAGGGATGAACACCGGGGAGCTGTTTTTT,TRBV11-2,many,-,TRBJ2-2
CSARDPWTSSYNEQFF,TGCAGTGCTAGAGATCCATGGACTAGCTCCTACAATGAGCAGTTCTTC,TRBV20-1,-,TRBD2,TRBJ2-1
CSVAGLNTEAFF,TGCAGCGTTGCCGGGCTGAACACTGAAGCTTTCTTT,TRBV29-1,many,-,TRBJ1-1
CASSREVVVLDEQFF,TGTGCCAGCAGCCGAGAGGTGGTAGTCCTTGATGAGCAGTTCTTC,TRBV3-1,-,-,TRBJ2-1
CASSLAGTSHEQFF,TGTGCCAGCAGCTTAGCGGGGACCAGTCATGAGCAGTTCTTC,TRBV11-2,-,-,TRBJ2-1
CASSPVGNQPQHF,TGTGCCAGCAGTCCAGTCGGCAATCAGCCCCAGCATTTT,TRBV6-2/TRBV6-3,many,-,TRBJ1-5
CASSFGATNTGELFF,TGTGCCAGCAGCTTCGGAGCGACCAACACCGGGGAGCTGTTTTTT,TRBV11-2,many,-,TRBJ2-2
CASSLVSTELSEAFF,TGCGCCAGCAGCTTGGTGTCGACAGAGCTCTCTGAAGCTTTCTTT,TRBV5-1,many,-,TRBJ1-1
CASRSQGDSGNTIYF,TGTGCCAGCAGATCACAGGGGGACTCTGGAAACACCATATATTTT,TRBV28,many,TRBD1,TRBJ1-3
CASREGNSPLHF,TGTGCCAGCAGGGAGGGCAATTCACCCCTCCACTTT,TRBV6-1,many,-,TRBJ1-6
CASSGRVDGISYEQYF,TGTGCCAGCAGTGGGAGAGTAGACGGGATCTCCTACGAGCAGTACTTC,TRBV2,many,-,TRBJ2-7
CASSHDGRDTGELFF,TGCGCCAGCAGCCACGACGGGAGGGACACCGGGGAGCTGTTTTTT,TRBV4-3,few,TRBD2,TRBJ2-2
CASSAGTGGIDEQYF,TGTGCCAGCAGTGCCGGGACAGGGGGAATTGACGAGCAGTACTTC,TRBV6-1,few,TRBD1,TRBJ2-7
CAWSVHNEQYF,TGCGCCTGGAGTGTACATAACGAGCAGTACTTC,TRBV30,-,-,TRBJ2-7
CSASVGAPTGELFF,TGCAGTGCTAGCGTAGGGGCGCCCACCGGGGAGCTGTTTTTT,TRBV20-1,few,-,TRBJ2-2
CASSFASGYEQYF,TGTGCCAGCAGCTTCGCTAGCGGCTACGAGCAGTACTTC,TRBV12-3/TRBV12-4,few,TRBD2,TRBJ2-7
CASSALAGVGETQYF,TGCGCCAGCAGCGCACTAGCGGGAGTAGGGGAGACCCAGTACTTC,TRBV5-1,-,TRBD2,TRBJ2-5
CASSTRIDLLGNYGYTF,TGTGCCAGCAGCACTCGAATTGACCTCCTAGGGAACTATGGCTACACCTTC,TRBV9,-,-,TRBJ1-2
CASSLANQQFF,TGTGCCAGCAGCTTGGCTAACCAGCAGTTCTTC,TRBV11-3,once,-,TRBJ2-1